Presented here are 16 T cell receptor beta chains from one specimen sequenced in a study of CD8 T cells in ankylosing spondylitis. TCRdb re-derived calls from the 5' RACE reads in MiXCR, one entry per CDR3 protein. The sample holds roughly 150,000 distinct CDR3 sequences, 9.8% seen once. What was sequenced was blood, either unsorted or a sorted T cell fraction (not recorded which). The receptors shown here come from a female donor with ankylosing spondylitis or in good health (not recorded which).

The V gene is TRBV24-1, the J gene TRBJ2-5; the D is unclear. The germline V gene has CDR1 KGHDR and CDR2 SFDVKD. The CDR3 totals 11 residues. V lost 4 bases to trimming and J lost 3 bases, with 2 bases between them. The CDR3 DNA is TGTGCCACCAGTGACAAAGAGACCCAGTACTTC. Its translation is CATSDKETQYF.

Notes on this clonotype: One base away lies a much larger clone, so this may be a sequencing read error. The DNA for the CDR3 is TGTGCCAGCAGATACGGGGGGAATCATGGCTACACCTTC. Translated, it gives CASRYGGNHGYTF. This chain uses TRBV6-5 with TRBJ1-2; weak D call: TRBD1 (5 bases). V lost 6 bases to trimming and J lost 6 bases, with 14 bases between them. The CDR3 is 13 residues long. Germline V CDR1 and CDR2: MNHEY, SVGAGI.

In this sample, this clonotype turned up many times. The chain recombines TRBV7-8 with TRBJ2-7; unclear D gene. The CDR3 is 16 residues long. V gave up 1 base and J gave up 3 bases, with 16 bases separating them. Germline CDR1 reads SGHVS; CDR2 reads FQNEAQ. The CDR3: CASSLVLPGLFYEQYF. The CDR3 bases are TGTGCCAGCAGCTTAGTTCTACCCGGGCTCTTCTACGAGCAGTACTTC.

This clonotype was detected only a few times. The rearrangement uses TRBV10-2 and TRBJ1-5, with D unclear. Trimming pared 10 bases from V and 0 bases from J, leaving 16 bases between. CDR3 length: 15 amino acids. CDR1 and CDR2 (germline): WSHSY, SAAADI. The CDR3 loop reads CATKDGSISNQPQHF. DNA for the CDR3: TGCGCCACCAAGGACGGCTCCATTAGCAATCAGCCCCAGCATTTT.

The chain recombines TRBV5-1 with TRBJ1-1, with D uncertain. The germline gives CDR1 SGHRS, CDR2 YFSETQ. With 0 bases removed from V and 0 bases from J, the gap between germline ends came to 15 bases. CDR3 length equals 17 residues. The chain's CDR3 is CASSLASLGRVNTEAFF. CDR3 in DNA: TGCGCCAGCAGCTTGGCCAGTCTGGGGAGGGTGAACACTGAAGCTTTCTTT.

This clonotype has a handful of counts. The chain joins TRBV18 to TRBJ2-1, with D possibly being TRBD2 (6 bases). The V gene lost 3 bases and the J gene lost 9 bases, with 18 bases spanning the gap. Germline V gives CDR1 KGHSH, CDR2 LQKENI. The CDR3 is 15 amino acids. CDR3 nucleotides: TGTGCCAGCTCACCGGAGACTAGGGGTAGGAGTGAGCAGTTCTTC. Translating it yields CASSPETRGRSEQFF.

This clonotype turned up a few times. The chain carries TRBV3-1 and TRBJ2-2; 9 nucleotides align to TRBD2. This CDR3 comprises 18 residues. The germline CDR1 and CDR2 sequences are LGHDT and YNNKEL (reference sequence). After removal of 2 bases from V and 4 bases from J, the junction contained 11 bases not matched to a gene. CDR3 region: CASSQWSSGSLGTGELFF. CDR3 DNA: TGTGCCAGCAGCCAATGGAGTAGCGGGAGTTTAGGCACCGGGGAGCTGTTTTTT.

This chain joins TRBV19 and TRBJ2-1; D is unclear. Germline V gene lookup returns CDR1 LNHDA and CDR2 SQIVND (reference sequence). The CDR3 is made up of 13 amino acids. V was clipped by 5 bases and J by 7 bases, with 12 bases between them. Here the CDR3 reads CASSLTLRNEQFF. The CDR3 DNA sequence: TGTGCCAGTAGTCTCACCCTGAGGAATGAGCAGTTCTTC.

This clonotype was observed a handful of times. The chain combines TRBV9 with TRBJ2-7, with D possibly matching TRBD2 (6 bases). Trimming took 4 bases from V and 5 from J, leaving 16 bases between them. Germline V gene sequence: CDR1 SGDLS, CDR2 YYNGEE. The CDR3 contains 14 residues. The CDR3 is CASSLSGGRDEQYF. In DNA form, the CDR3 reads TGTGCCAGCAGCCTTAGCGGAGGGCGAGACGAGCAGTACTTC.

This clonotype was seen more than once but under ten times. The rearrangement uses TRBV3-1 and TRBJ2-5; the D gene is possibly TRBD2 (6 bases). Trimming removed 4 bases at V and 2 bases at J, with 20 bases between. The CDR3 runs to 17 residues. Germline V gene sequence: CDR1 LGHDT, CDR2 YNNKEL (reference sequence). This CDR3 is CASSPGRGGVVQETQYF. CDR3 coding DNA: TGTGCCAGCAGCCCGGGGAGAGGCGGGGTAGTTCAAGAGACCCAGTACTTC.

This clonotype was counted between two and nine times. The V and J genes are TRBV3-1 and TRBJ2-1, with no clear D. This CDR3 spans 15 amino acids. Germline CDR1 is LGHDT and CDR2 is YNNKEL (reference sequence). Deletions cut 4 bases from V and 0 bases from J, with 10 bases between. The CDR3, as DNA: TGTGCCAGCAGCCTAACTGGTGGCTCCTACAATGAGCAGTTCTTC. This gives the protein CASSLTGGSYNEQFF.

The CDR3 DNA sequence: TGTGCCAGCAGCCCCGGGGCCCAGGGTTCCTACGAGCAGTACTTC. This sequence encodes CASSPGAQGSYEQYF. The chain couples TRBV5-6 to TRBJ2-7; D possibly uses TRBD1 or TRBD2 (5 bases each). V was pared by 4 bases and J by 1 base, with 15 bases between. Germline lookup yields CDR1 SGHDT and CDR2 YYEEEE. The length of the CDR3 is 15 residues.

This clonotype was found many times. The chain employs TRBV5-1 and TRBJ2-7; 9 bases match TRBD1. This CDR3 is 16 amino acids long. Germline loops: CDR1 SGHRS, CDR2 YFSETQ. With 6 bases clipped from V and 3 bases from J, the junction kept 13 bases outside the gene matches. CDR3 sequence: CASNPRGTGTDYEQYF. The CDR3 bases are TGCGCCAGCAACCCGAGGGGGACAGGGACAGACTACGAGCAGTACTTC.

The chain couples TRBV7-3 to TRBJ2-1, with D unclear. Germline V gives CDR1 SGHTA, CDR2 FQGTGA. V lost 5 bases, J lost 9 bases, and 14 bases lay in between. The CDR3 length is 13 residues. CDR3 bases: TGTGCCAGCAGCCCGGACCCCTACGGTGAGCAGTTCTTC. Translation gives CASSPDPYGEQFF.

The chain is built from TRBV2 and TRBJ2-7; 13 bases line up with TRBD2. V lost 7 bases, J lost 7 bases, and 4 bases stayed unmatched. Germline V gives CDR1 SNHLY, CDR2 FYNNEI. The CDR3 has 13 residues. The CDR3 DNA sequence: TGTGCCAGCATGAGGACTAGCGGGAGAGAGCAGTACTTC. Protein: CASMRTSGREQYF. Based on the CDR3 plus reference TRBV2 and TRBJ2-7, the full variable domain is EPEVTQTPSHQVTQMGQEVILRCVPISNHLYFYWYRQILGQKVEFLVSFYNNEISEKSEIFDDQFSVERPDGSNFTLKIRSTKLEDSAMYFCASMRTSGREQYFGPGTRLTVT.

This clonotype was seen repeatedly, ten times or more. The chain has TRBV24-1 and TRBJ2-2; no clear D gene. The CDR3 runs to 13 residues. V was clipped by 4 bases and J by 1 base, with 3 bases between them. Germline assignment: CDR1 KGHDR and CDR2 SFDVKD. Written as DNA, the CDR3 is TGTGCCACCAGTGACCAGAACACCGGGGAGCTGTTTTTT. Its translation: CATSDQNTGELFF.